The 11 T cell receptor beta chains below come from one sample, sequenced in a study of identical twins (dated by TCRdb to 2016 to 2018). Libraries were made using 5' RACE. The reads were generated on an Illumina HiSeq 2000. TCRdb applied fastp at Q25 and MiXCR to the public reads, then kept only in-frame beta chains. Entries that share a CDR3 protein sequence are merged under the most common genes and DNA. The sample profile shows 200,000 to 250,000 distinct CDR3 sequences; around 6.9% of them were found once. The top ten constitute around 2.1% of the sample. These data were also filed under a second study, of yellow fever vaccine responses in identical twins.

Sequencing used memory (CD45RO+) T cells sorted from blood. Reading the label with the study, this specimen's cell subset or site is: CD45RO+ enriched T cells. These receptor sequences come from a young woman in good health.

The V and J genes are TRBV7-2 and TRBJ2-3, with 11 bases matching TRBD2. The CDR3 runs 16 residues. Germline V lookup: CDR1 SGHTA, CDR2 FQGNSA. The V gene end was trimmed by 0 bases and the J gene end by 6 bases; junction bases not matched to a gene: 5. CDR3 residues: CASSLALAGGADTQYF. The CDR3 nucleotides are TGTGCCAGCAGCTTAGCCCTAGCGGGAGGCGCGGATACGCAGTATTTT.

This clonotype was recorded many times. The gene calls are TRBV7-2 and TRBJ2-3, with 7 bases fitting TRBD2. This CDR3 has 16 amino acids. CDR1 SGHTA and CDR2 FQGNSA come from the germline V gene. The J segment lost 6 bases and the V segment lost 1 base, leaving 10 bases of the junction unmatched. CDR3 DNA: TGTGCCAGCAGCTTAGGGGGGGACTACCGACTGGATACGCAGTATTTT. Amino acid sequence: CASSLGGDYRLDTQYF.

This clonotype was recorded many times. The rearrangement links TRBV6-2 or TRBV6-3 to TRBJ2-3; TRBD1 matches at 9 bases. The CDR3 totals 15 residues. Germline V lookup: CDR1 MNHEY, CDR2 SVGEGT. V trimming: 6 bases; J trimming: 3 bases; junction bases outside the gene matches: 7. The CDR3 is CASSLQGARTDTQYF. Written as DNA, the CDR3 is TGTGCCAGCAGCCTACAGGGGGCGCGGACAGATACGCAGTATTTT.

The sample holds many counts of this clonotype. This sequence joins TRBV12-3 or TRBV12-4 and TRBJ1-5; no clear D gene. V lost 7 bases and J lost 3, with 10 bases in between. This CDR3 region has 13 residues. For the CDR3, the DNA is TGTGCCAGCACCGGGCAGTTCAATCAGCCCCAGCATTTT. Protein product: CASTGQFNQPQHF.

This clonotype was detected many times. The rearrangement joins TRBV27 to TRBJ2-3; a weak D match, TRBD2 (5 bases). CDR1 MNHEY and CDR2 SMNVEV come from the germline V gene (reference sequence). The V end was cut by 7 bases, the J end by 7 bases, with 18 bases between. This CDR3 has 14 amino acids. CDR3 region: CASKQAGATHTQYF. The CDR3 region has the DNA TGTGCCAGCAAGCAGGCGGGCGCAACTCATACGCAGTATTTT.

This clonotype was observed at least ten times. The chain carries TRBV5-6 and TRBJ1-3; 11 nucleotides match TRBD1. The CDR3 has 15 amino acids. Trimming took 4 bases from V and 3 from J; bases not matched to a gene: 3. Germline V CDR1 and CDR2: SGHDT, YYEEEE. DNA of the CDR3: TGTGCCAGCAGCCCGGACAGGGGGCTTGGAAACACCATATATTTT. It translates to CASSPDRGLGNTIYF.

This clonotype was counted between two and nine times. The chain joins TRBV12-3 or TRBV12-4 to TRBJ1-2; D possibly corresponds to TRBD1 (6 bases). V gave up 5 bases and J gave up 3 bases, with 13 bases separating them. This CDR3 spans 14 amino acids. As DNA, the CDR3 is TGTGCCAGCAGTCAATCCACAGGGTACTATGGCTACACCTTC. As protein: CASSQSTGYYGYTF.

The V gene is TRBV7-2, the J gene TRBJ2-7; D remains ambiguous. Germline lookup yields CDR1 SGHTA and CDR2 FQGNSA. The length of the CDR3 is 13 residues. V was pared by 6 bases and J by 7 bases, with 16 bases between. CDR3 sequence: CASRIGPAFEQYF. DNA for the CDR3: TGTGCCAGCAGAATAGGACCGGCTTTTGAGCAGTACTTC.

This clonotype was counted at least ten times. The V gene is TRBV29-1, the J gene TRBJ2-7; TRBD1 might be the D (6 bases). Trimming pared 7 bases from V and 2 bases from J, leaving 12 bases between. This CDR3 contains 12 residues. CDR1 and CDR2 (germline): SQVTM, ANQGSEA. CDR3 coding DNA: TGCAGCGCAAGGGACACAGCCTACGAGCAGTACTTC. It specifies CSARDTAYEQYF.

This chain joins TRBV10-1 and TRBJ1-6, with 10 nucleotides matching TRBD1. This CDR3 region has 18 residues. Germline CDR1 reads WNHNN; CDR2 reads SYGVQD (reference sequence). J gave up 5 bases and V 2 bases, and 9 bases lay outside the gene matches. CDR3 in DNA: TGCGCCAGCAGTGAGCCCCGGGACAGGGGCCCACATAATTCACCCCTCCACTTT. It encodes CASSEPRDRGPHNSPLHF.

This clonotype has at least ten counts. The CDR3 bases are TGTGCCAGCTCACCGGAAGAGACCCAGTACTTC. Protein product: CASSPEETQYF. V and J are TRBV18 and TRBJ2-5; D is ambiguous. The CDR3 sequence is 11 residues long. V lost 3 bases and J 3 bases, leaving 2 bases between the germline ends. The V gene's germline CDR1 is KGHSH and CDR2 LQKENI.